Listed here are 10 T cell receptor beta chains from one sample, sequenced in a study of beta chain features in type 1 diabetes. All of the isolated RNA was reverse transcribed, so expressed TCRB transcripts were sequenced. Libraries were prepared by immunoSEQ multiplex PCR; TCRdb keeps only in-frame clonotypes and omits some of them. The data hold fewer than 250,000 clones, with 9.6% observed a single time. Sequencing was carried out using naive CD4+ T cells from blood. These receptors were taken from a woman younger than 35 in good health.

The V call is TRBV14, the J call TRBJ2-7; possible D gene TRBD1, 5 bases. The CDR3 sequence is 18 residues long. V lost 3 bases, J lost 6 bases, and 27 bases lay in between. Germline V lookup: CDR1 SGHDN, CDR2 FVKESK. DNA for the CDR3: TGTGCCAGCAGCCACGGTCGGCGAACCCCGTTTTCAAGGGGCGAGCAGTACTTC. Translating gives CASSHGRRTPFSRGEQYF.

The CDR3 sequence: CASRGPGQFEAFF. CDR3 nucleotide sequence: TGTGCCAGCAGGGGCCCCGGACAGTTTGAAGCTTTCTTT. The V gene is TRBV2, the J gene TRBJ1-1; perhaps TRBD1 as D (6 bases). V lost 6 bases to trimming and J lost 7 bases, with 15 bases between them. CDR1 is SNHLY and CDR2 is FYNNEI in the germline V gene. The CDR3 has 13 residues.

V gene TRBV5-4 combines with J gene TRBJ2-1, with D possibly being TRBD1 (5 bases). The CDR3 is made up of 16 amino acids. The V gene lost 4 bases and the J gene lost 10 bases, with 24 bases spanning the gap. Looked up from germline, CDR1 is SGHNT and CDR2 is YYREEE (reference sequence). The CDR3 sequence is CASSPRTSLASWEQFF. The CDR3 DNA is TGTGCCAGCAGCCCCCGGACATCGTTGGCCTCGTGGGAGCAGTTCTTC.

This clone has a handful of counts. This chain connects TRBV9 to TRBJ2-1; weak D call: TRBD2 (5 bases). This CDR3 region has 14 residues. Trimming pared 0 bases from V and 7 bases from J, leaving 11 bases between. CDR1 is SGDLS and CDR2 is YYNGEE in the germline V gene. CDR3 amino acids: CASSVVGRGNEQFF. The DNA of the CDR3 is TGTGCCAGCAGCGTAGTTGGGAGAGGGAATGAGCAGTTCTTC.

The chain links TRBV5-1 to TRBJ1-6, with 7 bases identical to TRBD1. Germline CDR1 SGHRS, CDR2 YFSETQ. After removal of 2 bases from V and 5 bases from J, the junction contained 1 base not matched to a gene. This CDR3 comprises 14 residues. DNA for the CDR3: TGCGCCAGCAGCTTCGGACAGGATAATTCACCCCTCCACTTT. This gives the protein CASSFGQDNSPLHF. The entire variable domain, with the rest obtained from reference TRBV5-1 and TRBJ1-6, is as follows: KAGVTQTPRYLIKTRGQQVTLSCSPISGHRSVSWYQQTPGQGLQFLFEYFSETQRNKGNFPGRFSGRQFSNSRSEMNVSTLELGDSALYLCASSFGQDNSPLHFGNGTRLTVT.

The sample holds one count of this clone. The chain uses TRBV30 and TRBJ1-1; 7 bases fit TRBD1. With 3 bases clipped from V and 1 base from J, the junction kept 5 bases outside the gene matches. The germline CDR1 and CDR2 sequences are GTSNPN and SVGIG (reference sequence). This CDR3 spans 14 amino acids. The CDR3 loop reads CAWRGTATNTEAFF. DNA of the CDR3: TGTGCCTGGAGGGGGACAGCCACGAACACTGAAGCTTTCTTT. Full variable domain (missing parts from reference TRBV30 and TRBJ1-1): SQTIHQWPATLVQPVGSPLSLECTVEGTSNPNLYWYRQAAGRGLQLLFYSVGIGQISSEVPQNLSASRPQDRQFILSSKKLLLSDSGFYLCAWRGTATNTEAFFGQGTRLTVV.

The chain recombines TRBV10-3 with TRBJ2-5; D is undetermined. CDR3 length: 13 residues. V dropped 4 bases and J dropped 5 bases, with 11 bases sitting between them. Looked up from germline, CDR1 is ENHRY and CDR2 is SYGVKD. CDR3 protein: CAISAVPRETQYF. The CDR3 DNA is TGTGCCATCAGTGCGGTCCCTCGGGAGACCCAGTACTTC.

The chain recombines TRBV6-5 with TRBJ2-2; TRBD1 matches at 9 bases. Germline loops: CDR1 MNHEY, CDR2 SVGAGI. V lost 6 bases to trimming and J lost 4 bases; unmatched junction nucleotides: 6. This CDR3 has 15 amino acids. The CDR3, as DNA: TGTGCCAGCAGAAAGACAGGGGGGGGCACCGGGGAGCTGTTTTTT. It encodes CASRKTGGGTGELFF.

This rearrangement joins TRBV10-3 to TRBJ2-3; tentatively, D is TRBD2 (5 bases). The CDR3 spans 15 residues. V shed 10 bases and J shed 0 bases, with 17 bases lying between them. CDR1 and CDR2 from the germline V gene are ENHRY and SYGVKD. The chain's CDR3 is CATKGSVLSTDTQYF. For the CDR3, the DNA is TGTGCCACCAAAGGGAGCGTCCTTAGCACAGATACGCAGTATTTT.

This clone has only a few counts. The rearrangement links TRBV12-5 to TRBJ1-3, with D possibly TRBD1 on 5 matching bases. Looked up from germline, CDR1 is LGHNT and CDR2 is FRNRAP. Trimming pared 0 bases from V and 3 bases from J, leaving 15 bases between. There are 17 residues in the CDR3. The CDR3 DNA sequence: TGTGCTAGTGGTTTGGTAAAGGGCGCGACAGATGGAAACACCATATATTTT. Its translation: CASGLVKGATDGNTIYF.